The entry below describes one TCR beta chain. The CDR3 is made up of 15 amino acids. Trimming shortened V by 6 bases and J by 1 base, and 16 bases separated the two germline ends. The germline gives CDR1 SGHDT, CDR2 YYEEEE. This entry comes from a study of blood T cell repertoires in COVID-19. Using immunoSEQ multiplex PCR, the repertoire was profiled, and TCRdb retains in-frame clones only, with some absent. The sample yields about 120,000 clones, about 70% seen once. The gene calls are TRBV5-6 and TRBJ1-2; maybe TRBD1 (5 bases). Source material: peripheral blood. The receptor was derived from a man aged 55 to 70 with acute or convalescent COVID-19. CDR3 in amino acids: CASIEYGGSNYGYTF. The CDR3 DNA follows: TGTGCCAGCATCGAATACGGGGGGAGTAACTATGGCTACACCTTC.